Listed here are 19 T cell receptor beta chains from one sample, sequenced in a study of blood T cell repertoires in COVID-19 (dated by TCRdb to 2018 to 2020). Library preparation used the immunoSEQ multiplex PCR assay. Sourced from immuneACCESS, this table was stored by TCRdb with only in-frame sequences that have V and J called. A share of the clones is absent; for the studies checked, an unresolved V gene accounts for under half, and the remainder has no known explanation. A total of some 300,000 clones appear in this sample, around 90% of them only once. The top ten clones comprise 1.7% of the sample. The sample was PBMCs or T cells enriched from blood (not recorded which). Receptor source: a woman in her forties who had recovered from COVID-19.

The genes are TRBV6-5 and TRBJ1-2, with a weak D call TRBD1 (5 bases). This CDR3 has 15 amino acids. Trimming took 0 bases from V and 4 from J, leaving 12 bases between them. Germline V gene data show CDR1 as MNHEY and CDR2 as SVGAGI. CDR3 DNA sequence: TGTGCCAGCAGTTACTCGGGGGGTAGAAGCTATGGCTACACCTTC. Protein sequence: CASSYSGGRSYGYTF.

This clone was observed once. J is TRBJ1-2 and V is TRBV4-1, with 10 nucleotides matching TRBD1. The CDR3 has 18 amino acids. CDR1 and CDR2 (germline): MGHRA, YSYEKL. Trimming at V came to 0 bases and at J to 6 bases, leaving 13 bases not matched to a gene. The CDR3 region is CASSQDFRDRGNLDGYTF. CDR3 DNA: TGCGCCAGCAGCCAAGATTTCCGGGACAGGGGTAATTTGGATGGCTACACCTTC.

This chain links TRBV3-1 (or the pseudogene TRBV3-2) with TRBJ2-5, with TRBD2 matching over 10 bases. CDR1 LGHDT and CDR2 YNNKEL come from the germline V gene (reference sequence). With V trimmed by 2 bases and J by 5 bases, 11 bases remained unmatched. This CDR3 is 17 amino acids long. Written as DNA, the CDR3 is TGTGCCAGCAGCCAACGCCTCTTAGCGGGGGGCGGCGAGACCCAGTACTTC. Its translation is CASSQRLLAGGGETQYF.

The V and J genes are TRBV3-1 (or the pseudogene TRBV3-2) and TRBJ1-1, with unresolved D. Trimming left V 2 bases short and J 0 bases short, with 7 bases between. This CDR3 region has 14 residues. Germline loops: CDR1 LGHDT, CDR2 YNNKEL (reference sequence). The DNA of the CDR3 is TGTGCCAGCAGCCAACAGGCCATGAACACTGAAGCTTTCTTT. This encodes CASSQQAMNTEAFF.

The chain employs TRBV7-6 and TRBJ1-5; tentatively, D is TRBD1 (5 bases). CDR1 and CDR2 from the germline V gene are SGHVS and FNYEAQ. V shed 5 bases and J shed 9 bases, with 14 bases lying between them. CDR3 length: 13 amino acids. Here the CDR3 reads CASSPDSGRPQHF. The CDR3 DNA reads as TGTGCCAGCAGCCCCGACAGCGGGCGGCCCCAGCATTTT.

This rearrangement joins TRBV7-2 to TRBJ2-5; a weak D match, TRBD2 (5 bases). Trimming took off 2 bases at V and 9 bases at J, with 19 bases between the two ends. Germline values: CDR1 SGHTA, CDR2 FQGNSA. The CDR3 length is 15 residues. The CDR3 DNA sequence: TGTGCCAGCAGCTTAACCCTAGCTACTCATGGGGCCCAGTACTTC. This sequence encodes CASSLTLATHGAQYF.

The V gene is TRBV2, the J gene TRBJ1-1, with D possibly TRBD1 on 6 matching bases. Per germline, CDR1 SNHLY and CDR2 FYNNEI. This CDR3 is 12 amino acids long. V was cut by 6 bases and J by 4 bases, with 9 bases left in between. For the CDR3, the DNA is TGTGCCAGCAGGAACAGGGCCACTGAAGCTTTCTTT. It codes for CASRNRATEAFF.

The rearrangement joins TRBV7-2 to TRBJ1-5; D not certain. The CDR3 covers 14 residues. Looked up from germline, CDR1 is SGHTA and CDR2 is FQGNSA. V dropped 5 bases and J dropped 4 bases, with 12 bases sitting between them. The CDR3 spells CASSVDGVNQPQHF. DNA for the CDR3: TGTGCCAGCAGCGTCGACGGGGTGAATCAGCCCCAGCATTTT.

This chain uses TRBV5-6 with TRBJ2-5, with TRBD2 as a possible D gene (5 bases). V lost 4 bases to trimming and J lost 5 bases, with 15 bases between them. The length of the CDR3 is 14 residues. Germline V gives CDR1 SGHDT, CDR2 YYEEEE. The CDR3 protein is CASSPGTYRETQYF. DNA of the CDR3: TGTGCCAGCAGCCCGGGAACTTATCGGGAGACCCAGTACTTC.

The chain joins TRBV15 to TRBJ1-6, with D hard to call. Germline CDR1 reads LNHNV; CDR2 reads YYDKDF (reference sequence). Deletions cut 2 bases from V and 9 bases from J, with 17 bases between. This CDR3 is 16 amino acids long. CDR3 sequence (DNA): TGTGCCACCAGCAGATCTGGGCCCTCAGAGGGTTCACCCCTCCACTTT. Translated, it gives CATSRSGPSEGSPLHF.

The chain uses TRBV6-5 and TRBJ1-2; TRBD1 matches 8 bases. Germline assignment: CDR1 MNHEY and CDR2 SVGAGI. Trimming removed 6 bases from V and 2 bases from J; junction bases left unmatched: 8. This CDR3 is 15 amino acids long. The CDR3 sequence is CASRADRAANYGYTF. CDR3 coding DNA: TGTGCCAGCAGAGCGGACAGGGCAGCAAACTATGGCTACACCTTC.

V and J are TRBV18 and TRBJ1-6; no firm D call. V shed 3 bases and J shed 9 bases, with 12 bases lying between them. Germline V lookup: CDR1 KGHSH, CDR2 LQKENI. This CDR3 contains 14 residues. CDR3 sequence: CASSPSTSGSPLHF. The CDR3 DNA reads as TGTGCCAGCTCACCCTCAACTTCAGGTTCACCCCTCCACTTT.

The chain links TRBV6-5 to TRBJ2-2, with 10 positions matching TRBD1. Germline loops: CDR1 MNHEY, CDR2 SVGAGI. This CDR3 is built from 16 residues. V gave up 0 bases and J gave up 6 bases; unmatched junction bases: 4. The CDR3 loop reads CASSYSAGQGSGELFF. The CDR3 coding sequence is TGTGCCAGCAGTTACTCCGCGGGACAGGGGTCCGGGGAGCTGTTTTTT.

This sequence joins TRBV19 and TRBJ1-3; TRBD1 matches 7 bases. The trim removed 3 bases at V and 4 bases at J, leaving 3 bases unmatched. Germline V gene sequence: CDR1 LNHDA, CDR2 SQIVND (reference sequence). This CDR3 is built from 14 residues. The DNA of the CDR3 is TGTGCCAGTAGTATCCCGGGACAGGGAAACACCATATATTTT. Protein: CASSIPGQGNTIYF. Complete variable domain (other parts from reference TRBV19 and TRBJ1-3): DGGITQSPKYLFRKEGQNVTLSCEQNLNHDAMYWYRQDPGQGLRLIYYSQIVNDFQKGDIAEGYSVSREKKESFPLTVTSAQKNPTAFYLCASSIPGQGNTIYFGEGSWLTVV.

J is TRBJ2-2 and V is TRBV5-1; 9 nucleotides line up with TRBD1. From germline, CDR1 is SGHRS and CDR2 YFSETQ. The CDR3 contains 15 residues. J gave up 6 bases and V 4 bases, and 7 bases lay outside the gene matches. The CDR3 coding sequence is TGCGCCAGCAGCGGAGGGACAGGGTGGGCCGGGGAGCTGTTTTTT. This codes for CASSGGTGWAGELFF.

The gene calls are TRBV4-1 and TRBJ1-2, with 8 bases identical to TRBD1. Germline CDR1 reads MGHRA; CDR2 reads YSYEKL. The V and J ends lost 0 bases and 5 bases, in that order; junction bases with no gene match: 11. The CDR3 spans 17 residues. The chain's CDR3 is CASSQEARTGPIYGYTF. The CDR3 DNA sequence: TGCGCCAGCAGCCAAGAGGCAAGGACAGGGCCCATTTATGGCTACACCTTC.

V and J are TRBV4-1 and TRBJ2-7, with TRBD1 matching over 7 bases. Losses at the gene ends were 2 bases for V and 2 bases for J; bases not matched to a gene: 6. CDR3 length: 15 amino acids. The germline V gene encodes CDR1 MGHRA and CDR2 YSYEKL. The CDR3 DNA reads as TGCGCCAGCAGCCAACGATTAGACAGGGCCTACGAGCAGTACTTC. Residues: CASSQRLDRAYEQYF.

The V call is TRBV18, the J call TRBJ1-5; tentative D call: TRBD1 (5 bases). The V gene's germline CDR1 is KGHSH and CDR2 LQKENI. CDR3 length: 16 amino acids. Trimming took off 6 bases at V and 6 bases at J, with 21 bases between the two ends. CDR3 nucleotides: TGTGCCAGCTCGGAGCTGACAGATTCGGTGGCTCAGCCCCAGCATTTT. Amino acids: CASSELTDSVAQPQHF.

CDR3 in amino acids: CSASDLIGPPPQNIQYF. CDR3 in DNA: TGCAGTGCTAGTGACCTGATTGGGCCCCCTCCTCAAAACATTCAGTACTTC. The chain is built from TRBV20-1 and TRBJ2-4, with D unclear. The CDR3 length is 17 residues. Germline lookup yields CDR1 DFQATT and CDR2 SNEGSKA (reference sequence). V was cut by 3 bases and J by 5 bases, with 23 bases left in between.